The T cell receptor (beta chain) described here comes from a study of T cells in Graves' hyperthyroidism and ophthalmopathy. Study-level findings and limits: Most thyroid clonotypes expanded above 0.001 appeared in blood too. The model forecast ophthalmopathy, anticipating it by a median 6.5 months before onset.

This clonotype was seen a handful of times. Antigen unknown. Germline V lookup: CDR1 WNHNN, CDR2 SYGVQD (reference sequence). The CDR3 is made up of 13 amino acids. V lost 8 bases and J 3 bases, leaving 14 bases between the germline ends. Amplification of TCR beta CDR3 regions was performed using RNA transcripts as template. The study used the HTBI primer set for a first-round RT-PCR of the TCR CDR3. TCRdb called the multiplex PCR reads again in MiXCR, with one record for every CDR3 protein. The top ten hold roughly 6.6% of the sample, which has a few hundred thousand distinct CDR3 sequences, about a sixth seen once. Stable hyperthyroidism: no ophthalmopathy progression over 18 months of follow-up. Clinical symptoms, serum thyroxine, TRAb, thyroid ultrasound and orbital computed tomography established diagnosis.

The rearrangement joins TRBV10-1 to TRBJ2-7; D tentatively reads TRBD1 or TRBD2 (5 bases each). The sequencing input was blood. The TCR was taken from a young woman with Graves' hyperthyroidism. The CDR3 loop reads CASWSGTHYEQYF. The CDR3 nucleotides read TGCGCCAGCTGGAGTGGGACGCACTACGAGCAGTACTTC.